These T cell receptor beta chains were read from a single sample in a study of shared clonotypes between healthy human individuals. TCRdb's table, derived via immunoSEQ multiplex PCR, lists solely in-frame clones and lacks some. The sample holds about a million clones; 60% to 80% are singletons and the top ten take approximately 0.95%. Sample: memory CD4+ T cells from PBMCs. These receptors came from a man younger than 30 in good health. Some clones in this sample may be carry-over from other donors' samples. Each CDR3 is given with its conserved first and last residue. Each record gives: J gene, V gene, CDR3 length, clone size, D gene, CDR3 protein, CDR3 DNA. A D gene is named only where the DNA matches it firmly. The size entry is marked missing in some rows and otherwise reads once, few, many or a size class.

>TRBJ2-7|TRBV5-4|16|few|NA
CASSGGVMGRQGEQYF
TGTGCCAGCAGCGGCGGCGTAATGGGGCGGCAGGGCGAGCAGTACTTC
>TRBJ2-7|TRBV2|14|NA|TRBD1
CASSLGRGMYEQYF
TGTGCCAGCAGCCTGGGCAGGGGGATGTACGAGCAGTACTTC
>TRBJ2-3|TRBV25-1|13|NA|TRBD2
CASKGTITDTQYF
TGTGCCAGCAAAGGGACTATCACAGATACGCAGTATTTT
>TRBJ2-1|TRBV19|16|NA|TRBD2
CASSKGSGASYNEQFF
TGTGCCAGTAGTAAGGGTAGCGGGGCTTCCTACAATGAGCAGTTCTTC
>TRBJ1-1|TRBV19|15|NA|TRBD1
CASTDRGRLDTEAFF
TGTGCCAGTACCGACAGGGGGCGCTTGGACACTGAAGCTTTCTTT
>TRBJ1-4|TRBV28|16|NA|NA
CASAGSPKGTNEKLFF
TGTGCCAGCGCCGGCAGCCCAAAGGGTACTAATGAAAAACTGTTTTTT
>TRBJ1-3|TRBV7-9|15|NA|NA
CASSLDGGSGNTIYF
TGTGCCAGCAGCTTAGATGGGGGCTCTGGAAACACCATATATTTT
>TRBJ2-7|TRBV6-1|14|once|NA
CASNPGTPPYEQYF
TGTGCCAGCAACCCCGGGACACCTCCCTACGAGCAGTACTTC
>TRBJ2-2|TRBV5-1|15|NA|NA
CASSLGDPNTGELFF
TGCGCCAGCAGCTTGGGTGACCCAAACACCGGGGAGCTGTTTTTT
>TRBJ1-5|TRBV2|13|NA|TRBD1
CASQGDSNQPQHF
TGTGCCAGTCAGGGGGATAGCAATCAGCCCCAGCATTTT
>TRBJ1-2|TRBV10-2|12|NA|NA
CASRSDNYGYTF
TGCGCCAGCAGGTCAGATAACTATGGCTACACCTTC
>TRBJ1-1|TRBV9|18|NA|NA
CASSADTPPEDTGLEAFF
TGTGCCAGCAGCGCTGATACCCCCCCCGAAGATACTGGGCTTGAAGCTTTCTTT
>TRBJ1-2|TRBV11-2|14|NA|TRBD1
CASSLGQGDYGYTF
TGTGCCAGCAGCTTAGGGCAGGGGGACTATGGCTACACCTTC
>TRBJ2-5|TRBV28|19|NA|TRBD2
CASSLGGSGTSGIWETQYF
TGTGCCAGCAGTTTGGGGGGGTCCGGGACTAGCGGGATTTGGGAGACCCAGTACTTC
>TRBJ1-3|TRBV30|14|NA|NA
CACRGPSSGNTIYF
TGTGCCTGTAGGGGTCCTTCTTCTGGAAACACCATATATTTT
>TRBJ2-5|TRBV5-1|14|NA|NA
CASSLLSGQETQYF
TGCGCCAGCAGCTTGCTGAGCGGCCAAGAGACCCAGTACTTC
>TRBJ2-3|TRBV5-1|15|NA|NA
CASSPGTPAVYTQYF
TGCGCCAGCAGCCCCGGGACTCCGGCCGTATATACGCAGTATTTT
>TRBJ2-7|TRBV6-5|13|NA|NA
CASSYRDGYEQYF
TGTGCCAGCAGTTACCGAGACGGGTACGAGCAGTACTTC
>TRBJ1-2|TRBV2|12|NA|NA
CASTEQGYGYTF
TGTGCCAGCACTGAACAGGGATATGGCTACACCTTC
>TRBJ1-5|TRBV30|13|few|NA
CAWSPDRNQPQHF
TGTGCCTGGAGTCCCGACAGAAATCAGCCCCAGCATTTT
>TRBJ2-3|TRBV7-2|13|NA|NA
CASSIGLTNTQYF
TGTGCCAGCAGCATCGGACTAACGAATACGCAGTATTTT
>TRBJ2-2|TRBV7-2|15|NA|TRBD2
CASSSREALTGELFF
TGTGCCAGCAGCTCGCGGGAGGCTCTCACCGGGGAGCTGTTTTTT
>TRBJ2-7|TRBV30|9|NA|NA
CAWDYEQYF
TGTGCCTGGGACTACGAGCAGTACTTC
>TRBJ2-3|TRBV29-1|11|NA|NA
CSVRRADTQYF
TGCAGCGTGCGGAGGGCAGATACGCAGTATTTT
>TRBJ2-3|TRBV29-1|15|NA|TRBD1
CSVNPRTGDADTQYF
TGCAGCGTTAACCCCCGAACAGGGGATGCAGATACGCAGTATTTT
>TRBJ1-3|TRBV5-4|14|NA|NA
CASSLGGAGNTIYF
TGTGCCAGCAGCCTAGGGGGGGCTGGAAACACCATATATTTT
>TRBJ1-2|TRBV28|16|NA|NA
CASMPSGLVGSYGYTF
TGTGCCAGCATGCCTTCCGGACTAGTGGGGAGCTATGGCTACACCTTC
>TRBJ2-1|TRBV2|16|few|TRBD2
CASSETLGTSGRKQFF
TGTGCCAGCAGTGAAACTTTGGGGACTAGCGGGAGAAAGCAGTTCTTC
>TRBJ2-5|TRBV5-1|14|NA|NA
CASSVVGGVETQYF
TGCGCCAGCAGCGTAGTCGGCGGGGTGGAGACCCAGTACTTC
>TRBJ2-7|TRBV11-2|16|NA|TRBD2
CASSYTTSGAIYEQYF
TGTGCCAGCAGCTACACAACTAGCGGGGCTATCTACGAGCAGTACTTC
>TRBJ1-2|TRBV30|13|NA|NA
CAWSLGRGWGYTF
TGTGCCTGGAGTTTGGGCAGGGGTTGGGGCTACACCTTC
>TRBJ1-1|TRBV2|12|NA|NA
CASMRENTEAFF
TGTGCCAGCATGAGAGAGAACACTGAAGCTTTCTTT
>TRBJ1-1|TRBV7-3|15|NA|TRBD1
CASSLSYDRASEAFF
TGTGCCAGCAGCTTAAGCTATGACAGGGCCTCTGAAGCTTTCTTT
>TRBJ1-2|TRBV9|12|NA|NA
CASSVEGFGYTF
TGTGCCAGCAGCGTAGAAGGGTTCGGCTACACCTTC
>TRBJ2-2|TRBV11-3|15|NA|NA
CASSLGIGATGELFF
TGTGCCAGCAGCTTAGGTATCGGGGCCACCGGGGAGCTGTTTTTT
>TRBJ1-2|TRBV9|12|once|TRBD1
CASSGQGSGYTF
TGTGCCAGCAGCGGACAGGGCAGCGGCTACACCTTC
>TRBJ2-1|TRBV4-1|18|NA|NA
CASQGASGAPGSYNEQFF
TGCGCCAGCCAGGGGGCTAGCGGTGCCCCTGGCTCCTACAATGAGCAGTTCTTC
>TRBJ2-1|TRBV2|17|NA|NA
CASSDLARGNSYNEQFF
TGTGCCAGCAGTGATTTGGCGCGAGGTAACTCCTACAATGAGCAGTTCTTC
>TRBJ1-2|TRBV9|13|NA|NA
CASSVGGAGGYTF
TGTGCCAGCAGCGTAGGAGGGGCCGGTGGCTACACCTTC